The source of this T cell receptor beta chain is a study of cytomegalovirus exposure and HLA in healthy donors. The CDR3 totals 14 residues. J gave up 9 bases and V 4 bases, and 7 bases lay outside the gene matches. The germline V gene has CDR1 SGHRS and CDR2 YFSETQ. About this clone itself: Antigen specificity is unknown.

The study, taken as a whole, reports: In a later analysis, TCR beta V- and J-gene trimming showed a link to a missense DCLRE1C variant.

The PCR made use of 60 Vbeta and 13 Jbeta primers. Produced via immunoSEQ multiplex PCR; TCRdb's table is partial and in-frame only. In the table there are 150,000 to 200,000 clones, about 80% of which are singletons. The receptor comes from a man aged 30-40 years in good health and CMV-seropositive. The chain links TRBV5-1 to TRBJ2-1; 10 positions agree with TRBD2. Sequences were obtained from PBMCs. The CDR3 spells CASSKGTSVFEQFF. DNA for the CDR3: TGCGCCAGCAGCAAAGGGACTAGCGTCTTTGAGCAGTTCTTC.